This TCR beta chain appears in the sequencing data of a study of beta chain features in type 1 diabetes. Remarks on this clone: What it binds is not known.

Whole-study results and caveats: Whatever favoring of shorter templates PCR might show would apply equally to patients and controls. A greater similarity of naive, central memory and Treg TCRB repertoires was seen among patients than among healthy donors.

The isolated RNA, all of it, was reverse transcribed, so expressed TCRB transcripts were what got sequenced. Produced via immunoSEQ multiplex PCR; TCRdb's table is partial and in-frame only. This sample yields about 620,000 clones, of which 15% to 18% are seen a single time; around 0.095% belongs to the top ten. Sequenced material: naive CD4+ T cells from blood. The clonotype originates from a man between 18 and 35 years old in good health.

The DNA of the CDR3 is TGTGCCAGCAGCTTTAGCACCGGGGAGCTGTTTTTT. As protein: CASSFSTGELFF. The rearrangement joins TRBV7-9 to TRBJ2-2, with D unresolved. Trimming cost V 3 bases and J 4 bases, with 3 bases left between them. Germline V gene lookup returns CDR1 SEHNR and CDR2 FQNEAQ (reference sequence). This CDR3 is built from 12 residues.